The 6 T cell receptor beta chains below come from one sample, sequenced in a study of cytomegalovirus exposure and HLA in healthy donors. The PCR used 60 Vbeta and 13 Jbeta primers. Clones were sequenced by immunoSEQ multiplex PCR, and TCRdb holds only the in-frame ones, with some missing. The sample carries 60,000 to 75,000 clones, around 64% recorded once. Sequencing input: PBMCs. These TCRs come from a woman in her fifties or sixties in good health and CMV-seronegative.

The CDR3 coding sequence is TGTGCCAGCAGTGAAAGGCGACAGGCCACAGATACGCAGTATTTT. As protein: CASSERRQATDTQYF. The chain employs TRBV25-1 and TRBJ2-3, with D perhaps matching TRBD1 (6 bases). Germline loops: CDR1 MGHDK, CDR2 SYGVNS. The CDR3 length is 15 residues. V was cut by 2 bases and J by 2 bases, with 11 bases left in between.

This clone was found once. The CDR3 here is CASSPGGSGANVLTF. The CDR3 DNA is TGTGCCAGCTCACCGGGAGGCTCTGGGGCCAACGTCCTGACTTTC. The chain uses TRBV18 and TRBJ2-6, with TRBD2 as a possible D gene (6 bases). CDR1 is KGHSH, CDR2 LQKENI, per germline. The CDR3 contains 15 residues. The germline V and J ends were trimmed by 3 bases and 0 bases, with 6 bases remaining between them.

The chain has TRBV13 and TRBJ2-7; TRBD1 matches 7 bases. Looked up from germline, CDR1 is PRHDT and CDR2 is FYEKMQ (reference sequence). V shed 5 bases and J 3 bases; nucleotides not matched to a gene: 4. This CDR3 is 13 amino acids long. The CDR3 region has the DNA TGTGCCAGCAGCCTCGGACAGGACTACGAGCAGTACTTC. Amino acids: CASSLGQDYEQYF.

This clone was recorded a few times. Other DNA sequences in this sample translate to the same CDR3. The rearrangement links TRBV10-3 to TRBJ1-5; D is perhaps TRBD1 (6 bases). Germline CDR1 and CDR2: ENHRY and SYGVKD. This CDR3 is built from 15 residues. Trimming left V 2 bases short and J 4 bases short, with 12 bases between. The CDR3 reads CAISEGQGLNQPQHF. In DNA form, the CDR3 reads TGTGCCATCAGTGAGGGTCAGGGGCTGAATCAGCCCCAGCATTTT.

The chain joins TRBV29-1 to TRBJ2-7; 7 bases fit TRBD1. After removal of 5 bases from V and 7 bases from J, the junction contained 11 bases not matched to a gene. Germline V gene lookup returns CDR1 SQVTM and CDR2 ANQGSEA. The CDR3 length is 13 residues. CDR3 in amino acids: CSVIQRQGGEQYF. CDR3 in DNA: TGCAGCGTTATACAGAGACAGGGCGGAGAGCAGTACTTC.

There are a few counts of this clone. This chain joins TRBV5-6 and TRBJ1-2; TRBD1 agrees at 8 bases. Germline CDR1 SGHDT, CDR2 YYEEEE. Losses at the gene ends were 4 bases for V and 8 bases for J; bases not matched to a gene: 4. The CDR3 loop spans 12 amino acids. The CDR3 sequence is CASSIRQGGYTF. The CDR3 DNA sequence: TGTGCCAGCAGCATCCGACAGGGGGGCTACACCTTC.